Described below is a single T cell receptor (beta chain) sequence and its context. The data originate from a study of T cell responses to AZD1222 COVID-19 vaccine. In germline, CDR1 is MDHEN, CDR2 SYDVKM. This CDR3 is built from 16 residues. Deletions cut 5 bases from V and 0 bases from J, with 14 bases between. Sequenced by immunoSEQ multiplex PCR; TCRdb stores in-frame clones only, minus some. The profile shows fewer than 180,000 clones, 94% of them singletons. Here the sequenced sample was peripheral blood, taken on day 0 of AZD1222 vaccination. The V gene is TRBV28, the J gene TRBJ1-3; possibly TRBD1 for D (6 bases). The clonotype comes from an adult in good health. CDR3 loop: CASSLSTGFSGNTIYF. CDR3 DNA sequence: TGTGCCAGCAGTCTGTCCACAGGGTTCTCTGGAAACACCATATATTTT.